This T cell receptor (beta chain) appears in the sequencing data of a study of blood T cells in healthy people across ages. Notes on the study in general: Bulk PBMC profiling left naive and antigen-experienced comparisons inconclusive. The study lacked donor CMV status, which possibly confounded expanded clonotype changes.

For this clonotype: The antigen remains undetermined.

CDR3 length: 12 residues. Germline V gene sequence: CDR1 SQVTM, CDR2 ANQGSEA. V trimming: 6 bases; J trimming: 4 bases; junction bases outside the gene matches: 3. Each individual donor underwent a draw of approximately 10 milliliters of peripheral blood. Sample-barcoded 5' priming and a J-beta primer mix drove a second PCR of roughly 6 to 12 cycles. A template-switch adaptor with 12 random nucleotides tagged each cDNA molecule. TCRdb re-derived calls from the 5' RACE reads in MiXCR, one entry per CDR3 protein. The repertoire holds more than 650,000 distinct CDR3 sequences, roughly 50% seen once, with 40% to 50% in the top ten.

The V and J genes are TRBV29-1 and TRBJ2-5, with 9 bases fitting TRBD1. Sequencing was performed on blood. The source of this sequence is a man older than 75 in good health. The CDR3 loop reads CSVNRGRETQYF. The CDR3 coding sequence is TGCAGCGTGAACAGGGGGCGAGAGACCCAGTACTTC. Drawing the rest from reference TRBV29-1 and TRBJ2-5, the complete variable domain is SAVISQKPSRDICQRGTSLTIQCQVDSQVTMMFWYRQQPGQSLTLIATANQGSEATYESGFVIDKFPISRPNLTFSTLTVSNMSPEDSSIYLCSVNRGRETQYFGPGTRLLVL.